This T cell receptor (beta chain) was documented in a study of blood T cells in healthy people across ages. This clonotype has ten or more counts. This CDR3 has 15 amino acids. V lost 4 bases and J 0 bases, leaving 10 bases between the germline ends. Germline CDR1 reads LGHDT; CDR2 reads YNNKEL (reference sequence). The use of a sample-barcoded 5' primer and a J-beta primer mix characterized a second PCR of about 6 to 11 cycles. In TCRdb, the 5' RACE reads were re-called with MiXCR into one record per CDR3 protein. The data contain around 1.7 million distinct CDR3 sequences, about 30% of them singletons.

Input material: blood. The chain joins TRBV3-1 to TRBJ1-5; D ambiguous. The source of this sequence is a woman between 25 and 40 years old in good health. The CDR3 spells CASSPAGYSNQPQHF. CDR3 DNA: TGTGCCAGCAGCCCCGCTGGGTATAGCAATCAGCCCCAGCATTTT. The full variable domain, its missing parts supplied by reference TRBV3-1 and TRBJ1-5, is DTAVSQTPKYLVTQMGNDKSIKCEQNLGHDTMYWYKQDSKKFLKIMFSYNNKELIINETVPNRFSPKSPDKAHLNLHINSLELGDSAVYFCASSPAGYSNQPQHFGDGTRLSIL.